Following are 14 T cell receptor beta chains from one sample sequenced in a study of blood T cell repertoires in COVID-19. The method was immunoSEQ multiplex PCR; TCRdb's version includes in-frame clones alone and lacks a portion of them. The sample has some 44,000 clones, 80% to 90% seen once. Sequences were obtained from peripheral blood. The receptors originated from a man aged 55 to 70 with active COVID-19.

The chain is built from TRBV5-1 and TRBJ2-7; 11 bases fit TRBD1. This CDR3 is built from 14 residues. V dropped 4 bases and J dropped 3; count of bases not matched to a gene: 3. The germline CDR1 and CDR2 sequences are SGHRS and YFSETQ. The DNA for the CDR3 is TGCGCCAGCAGCGTCGGGACAGGGGGCTACGAGCAGTACTTC. Translating it yields CASSVGTGGYEQYF. The complete variable domain, with remaining parts taken from reference TRBV5-1 and TRBJ2-7, reads KAGVTQTPRYLIKTRGQQVTLSCSPISGHRSVSWYQQTPGQGLQFLFEYFSETQRNKGNFPGRFSGRQFSNSRSEMNVSTLELGDSALYLCASSVGTGGYEQYFGPGTRLTVT.

The sample holds one count of this clone. V usage is TRBV28 and J usage is TRBJ1-2; the D gene is possibly TRBD1 (6 bases). The germline CDR1 and CDR2 sequences are MDHEN and SYDVKM. CDR3 length equals 14 residues. Trimming removed 8 bases at V and 2 bases at J, with 15 bases between. CDR3 coding DNA: TGTGCCAGCTTAGCCGGGACACCAAACTATGGCTACACCTTC. Its translation: CASLAGTPNYGYTF.

The CDR3 DNA follows: TGTGCCAGCTCTCCTAGCGCTGGCGAGCAGTACTTC. It specifies CASSPSAGEQYF. The chain is built from TRBV18 and TRBJ2-7; tentatively, D is TRBD2 (6 bases). There are 12 residues in the CDR3. The V and J ends lost 6 bases and 6 bases respectively, with 12 bases between them. Germline CDR1 is KGHSH and CDR2 is LQKENI.

The V and J genes are TRBV5-6 and TRBJ1-1; D unresolved. The CDR3 loop spans 12 amino acids. Germline V gene data show CDR1 as SGHDT and CDR2 as YYEEEE. Trimming stripped 3 bases from V and 1 base from J, with 4 bases between. CDR3 DNA sequence: TGTGCCAGCAGCTCCCAGAACACTGAAGCTTTCTTT. Its translation is CASSSQNTEAFF.

In this sample, this clone turned up once. The V call is TRBV11-2, the J call TRBJ1-1; TRBD1 matches 7 bases. The CDR3 covers 16 residues. Germline values: CDR1 SGHAT, CDR2 FQNNGV. With V trimmed by 5 bases and J by 0 bases, 9 bases remained unmatched. In DNA, the CDR3 is TGTGCCAGCAGCCCAGGTGCGGGACAGATGAACACTGAAGCTTTCTTT. As protein: CASSPGAGQMNTEAFF.

The genes are TRBV12-3 or TRBV12-4 and TRBJ2-7; 8 nucleotides match TRBD1. The V and J ends lost 7 bases and 6 bases, in that order; junction bases with no gene match: 5. This CDR3 has 12 residues. CDR3 sequence reads: CASKFGTGEQYF. As DNA, the CDR3 is TGTGCCAGCAAATTTGGGACAGGCGAGCAGTACTTC.

The V gene is TRBV5-1, the J gene TRBJ1-2, with 7 bases matching TRBD1. Germline assignment: CDR1 SGHRS and CDR2 YFSETQ. J gave up 8 bases and V 0 bases, and 13 bases lay outside the gene matches. The CDR3 runs to 16 residues. Here the CDR3 reads CASSLGQGPYLRGYTF. The CDR3 DNA reads as TGCGCCAGCAGCTTGGGACAGGGCCCATACCTACGCGGCTACACCTTC.

The V and J genes are TRBV19 and TRBJ1-5; D remains unclear. From germline, CDR1 is LNHDA and CDR2 SQIVND (reference sequence). CDR3 size: 13 residues. V lost 10 bases, J lost 0 bases, and 10 bases lay in between. This chain's CDR3 is CATTDYSNQPQHF. The CDR3 bases are TGTGCCACAACCGACTATAGCAATCAGCCCCAGCATTTT.

The chain employs TRBV4-2 and TRBJ2-1; 8 positions agree with TRBD2. Losses at the gene ends were 1 base for V and 3 bases for J; bases not matched to a gene: 5. Germline V gene sequence: CDR1 LGHNA, CDR2 YNFKEQ. The CDR3 consists of 16 residues. Written as DNA, the CDR3 is TGTGCCAGCAGCCAAGCGGGGGGGAGGGACTACAATGAGCAGTTCTTC. This gives the protein CASSQAGGRDYNEQFF.

The CDR3 protein is CASSVDPGSSGNTIYF. The CDR3 DNA sequence: TGTGCCAGCAGCGTAGACCCAGGATCCTCTGGAAACACCATATATTTT. V gene TRBV9 combines with J gene TRBJ1-3; D is unresolved. Germline-derived CDR1 and CDR2 are SGDLS and YYNGEE. The V and J ends lost 0 bases and 0 bases respectively, with 10 bases between them. CDR3 length: 16 residues.

CDR3 bases: TGTGCCAGCAGCCCCCAGGATCAGCCCCAGCATTTT. Protein product: CASSPQDQPQHF. The chain has TRBV7-9 and TRBJ1-5; no clear D. Trimming left V 5 bases short and J 5 bases short, with 7 bases between. The V gene's germline CDR1 is SEHNR and CDR2 FQNEAQ (reference sequence). This CDR3 is 12 amino acids long.

This rearrangement joins TRBV28 to TRBJ2-5; D is possibly TRBD1 (6 bases). V lost 7 bases, J lost 1 base, and 16 bases lay in between. Germline CDR1 is MDHEN and CDR2 is SYDVKM. There are 15 residues in the CDR3. In DNA, the CDR3 is TGTGCCAGCATCGGGGCAGGGACACTCCAAGAGACCCAGTACTTC. It specifies CASIGAGTLQETQYF.

The chain is built from TRBV18 and TRBJ2-5, with 10 bases aligning to TRBD1. The V and J ends lost 6 bases and 1 base, in that order; junction bases with no gene match: 5. CDR3 length: 15 amino acids. The germline V gene has CDR1 KGHSH and CDR2 LQKENI. CDR3 loop: CASSQRTGGQETQYF. Here the CDR3 DNA reads TGTGCCAGCTCCCAAAGGACAGGGGGCCAAGAGACCCAGTACTTC.

The chain uses TRBV7-3 and TRBJ1-3; TRBD1 agrees at 12 bases. The ends lost 5 bases at V and 4 bases at J; junction bases unmatched: 9. Germline CDR1 is SGHTA and CDR2 is FQGTGA. This CDR3 is built from 17 residues. The CDR3 DNA reads TGTGCCAGCAGCAAAGGGGGACAGGGGGCGACCGGAAACACCATATATTTT. Protein: CASSKGGQGATGNTIYF. The full variable domain, its missing parts supplied by reference TRBV7-3 and TRBJ1-3, is GAGVSQTPSNKVTEKGKYVELRCDPISGHTALYWYRQSLGQGPEFLIYFQGTGAADDSGLPNDRFFAVRPEGSVSTLKIQRTERGDSAVYLCASSKGGQGATGNTIYFGEGSWLTVV.